A selection of T cell receptor beta chains follows, all from one sample in a study of T cells after yellow fever vaccination. MiXCR, run by TCRdb on the 5' RACE reads, gives a single entry per CDR3 protein. The sample has under 600,000 distinct CDR3 sequences, roughly a fifth seen once; the top ten hold approximately 16%. Sequencing used PBMCs, obtained approximately 20 days after the first yellow fever vaccination. All receptors come from a man aged 18 to 29 who received the YFV17D yellow fever vaccine. Each CDR3 is given with its conserved first and last residue. The D gene is left open where the match is weak. Expanded clones get a size class; other rows say once, few or many, or leave the size out.

V	size	J	D	CDR3	DNA
TRBV11-2	few	TRBJ2-5	.	CASSHLKTRETQYF	TGTGCCAGCAGCCATCTAAAGACAAGGGAGACCCAGTACTTC
TRBV5-1	.	TRBJ2-2	TRBD1	CASSWTGAHPGELFF	TGCGCCAGCAGCTGGACAGGGGCCCACCCCGGGGAGCTGTTTTTT
TRBV10-3	.	TRBJ2-3	.	CAIRSTSTDTQYF	TGTGCCATCAGATCGACTAGCACAGATACGCAGTATTTT
TRBV12-3/TRBV12-4	.	TRBJ1-2	.	CASSFVRTGEGGYTF	TGTGCCAGCAGTTTTGTCCGAACTGGGGAAGGAGGCTACACCTTC
TRBV10-3	.	TRBJ1-1	TRBD1	CAISDPDRDTEAFF	TGTGCCATCAGTGACCCTGACAGGGACACTGAAGCTTTCTTT
TRBV12-3/TRBV12-4	.	TRBJ1-6	.	CASRVAVPDSPLHF	TGTGCCAGCAGGGTAGCGGTTCCGGATTCACCCCTCCACTTT
TRBV6-5	few	TRBJ2-5	.	CASSYHRQGQETQYF	TGTGCCAGCAGTTACCATAGGCAGGGACAAGAGACCCAGTACTTC
TRBV4-1	.	TRBJ1-1	.	CASSQGLTQNTEAFF	TGCGCCAGCAGCCAAGGATTAACACAAAACACTGAAGCTTTCTTT
TRBV7-2	.	TRBJ2-1	TRBD2	CASSFSLAGYEQFF	TGTGCCAGCAGCTTCTCTTTAGCGGGGTATGAGCAGTTCTTC
TRBV4-3	few	TRBJ1-4	TRBD1	CASSQLQGGNEKLFF	TGCGCCAGCAGCCAACTTCAGGGGGGCAATGAAAAACTGTTTTTT
TRBV5-1	many	TRBJ1-1	.	CASSYAYTTEAFF	TGCGCCAGCAGCTACGCCTATACGACTGAAGCTTTCTTT
TRBV5-1	.	TRBJ2-3	TRBD2	CASSLVTSGGISTDTQYF	TGCGCCAGCAGCTTGGTGACTAGCGGGGGCATTAGCACAGATACGCAGTATTTT
TRBV7-2	few	TRBJ1-2	TRBD1	CASSSDREDYGYTF	TGTGCCAGCAGTTCCGACAGGGAGGACTATGGCTACACCTTC
TRBV27	once	TRBJ2-6	.	CASSFRSLSGANVLTF	TGTGCCAGCAGTTTCAGGTCCCTCTCTGGGGCCAACGTCCTGACTTTC
TRBV29-1	few	TRBJ2-3	.	CSVAGSTDTQYF	TGCAGCGTTGCTGGGAGCACAGATACGCAGTATTTT
TRBV20-1	many	TRBJ2-7	.	CSALGTHSYEQYF	TGCAGTGCTCTCGGGACACATTCCTACGAGCAGTACTTC
TRBV2	few	TRBJ1-4	.	CASAPGIERRRLF	TGTGCCAGCGCCCCAGGTATCGAAAGGCGCCGGCTTTTT
TRBV29-1	few	TRBJ2-4	.	CSFVSGIDKNIQYF	TGCAGCTTCGTTTCGGGTATCGACAAAAACATTCAGTACTTC
TRBV4-2	.	TRBJ1-3	.	CASSQEAGWSGNTIYF	TGTGCCAGCAGCCAAGAGGCAGGTTGGTCTGGAAACACCATATATTTT
TRBV4-2	.	TRBJ2-1	TRBD1	CASSQEGTGGIFGNEQFF	TGTGCCAGCAGCCAAGAGGGGACAGGGGGCATCTTTGGCAATGAGCAGTTCTTC
TRBV6-5	few	TRBJ1-2	.	CASSYYGGPDGYTF	TGTGCCAGCAGTTACTACGGGGGCCCGGATGGCTACACCTTC
TRBV4-3	.	TRBJ2-5	TRBD2	CASSQGGREQETQYF	TGCGCCAGCAGCCAAGGGGGGAGGGAGCAAGAGACCCAGTACTTC
TRBV5-8	.	TRBJ1-1	.	CASSFRWQNTEAFF	TGTGCCAGCAGCTTCAGGTGGCAGAACACTGAAGCTTTCTTT
TRBV28	.	TRBJ2-5	.	CASSLLGLGETQYF	TGTGCCAGCAGTTTACTGGGTCTTGGAGAGACCCAGTACTTC
TRBV7-9	.	TRBJ1-4	.	CASSLRTREKLFF	TGTGCCAGCAGCTTACGGACAAGGGAAAAACTGTTTTTT
TRBV7-2	.	TRBJ1-6	.	CASSAHTGTNSPLHF	TGTGCCAGCAGTGCCCATACAGGGACTAATTCACCCCTCCACTTT
TRBV7-2	.	TRBJ2-1	TRBD2	CASRTSGGTNEQFF	TGTGCCAGCAGAACTAGCGGGGGGACCAATGAGCAGTTCTTC
TRBV12-3/TRBV12-4	once	TRBJ2-5	.	CASSSGDSSQETQYF	TGTGCCAGCAGTTCGGGGGACAGCTCTCAAGAGACCCAGTACTTC
TRBV12-3/TRBV12-4	few	TRBJ2-3	TRBD2	CATRLAGGPDTQYF	TGTGCCACCCGACTAGCGGGGGGGCCGGATACGCAGTATTTT
TRBV10-3	many	TRBJ2-5	.	CAISPRDEETQYF	TGTGCCATCAGTCCCCGGGACGAAGAGACCCAGTACTTC
TRBV29-1	.	TRBJ2-1	TRBD1	CSVGQGYNEQFF	TGCAGCGTTGGACAGGGGTACAATGAGCAGTTCTTC
TRBV19	.	TRBJ2-5	.	CASSILQPPGTQYF	TGTGCCAGTAGTATACTACAGCCTCCGGGTACCCAGTACTTC
TRBV5-4	.	TRBJ2-3	TRBD1	CASSFEGRGPDTQYF	TGTGCCAGCAGCTTTGAGGGCAGGGGGCCAGATACGCAGTATTTT
TRBV11-1	.	TRBJ2-1	.	CASSFDSTGEQFF	TGTGCCAGCAGCTTCGACTCAACTGGCGAGCAGTTCTTC
TRBV12-3/TRBV12-4	few	TRBJ1-2	.	CASSLTPDSGTDGYTF	TGTGCCAGCAGTTTAACCCCGGACAGTGGGACGGATGGCTACACCTTC
TRBV6-1	few	TRBJ1-2	.	CARRRDPPGSGYTF	TGTGCCAGACGCCGGGACCCCCCGGGGAGCGGCTACACCTTC
TRBV20-1	.	TRBJ2-2	TRBD1	CSARDRAGGSTGELFF	TGCAGTGCTAGAGATAGGGCAGGGGGCAGCACCGGGGAGCTGTTTTTT
TRBV29-1	.	TRBJ2-1	.	CSAETVGLYNEQFF	TGCAGCGCTGAGACCGTGGGGCTCTACAATGAGCAGTTCTTC
TRBV12-3/TRBV12-4	.	TRBJ1-1	.	CASSEAPSEAFF	TGTGCCAGCAGCGAGGCCCCGTCTGAAGCTTTCTTT
TRBV14	.	TRBJ1-6	.	CASSSAGATLHF	TGTGCCAGCAGCTCTGCCGGGGCGACCCTCCACTTT
TRBV15	few	TRBJ1-5	.	CATSTEGENQPQHF	TGTGCCACCAGCACAGAAGGGGAGAATCAGCCCCAGCATTTT
TRBV24-1	few	TRBJ2-1	TRBD2	CATSDSGTSGPYSYNEQFF	TGTGCCACCAGTGATTCAGGGACTAGCGGGCCTTACTCCTACAATGAGCAGTTCTTC
TRBV12-3/TRBV12-4	few	TRBJ1-1	.	CASKGGDTEAFF	TGTGCCAGCAAGGGGGGGGACACTGAAGCTTTCTTT
TRBV4-1	few	TRBJ2-5	.	CASSQGGTETQYF	TGCGCCAGCAGCCAGGGGGGTACAGAGACCCAGTACTTC
TRBV13	few	TRBJ2-2	.	CASSSRVDGELFF	TGTGCCAGCAGCAGCAGGGTTGACGGGGAGCTGTTTTTT
TRBV14	.	TRBJ2-1	.	CASSPLRLLNEQFF	TGTGCCAGCAGCCCGCTGCGGCTACTCAATGAGCAGTTCTTC
TRBV5-1	.	TRBJ2-3	TRBD1	CASSSQTTGDPDTQYF	TGCGCCAGCAGCTCACAAACAACAGGGGATCCAGATACGCAGTATTTT
TRBV3-1	few	TRBJ1-5	.	CASSLQGTQPQHF	TGTGCCAGCAGCCTACAGGGTACTCAGCCCCAGCATTTT
TRBV4-3	.	TRBJ2-1	TRBD2	CASRLAGGRFGEQFF	TGCGCCAGTCGACTAGCGGGGGGGCGGTTCGGTGAGCAGTTCTTC
TRBV7-3	.	TRBJ2-3	.	CASSLSFSSTDTQYF	TGTGCCAGCAGCTTGTCCTTCTCCTCCACAGATACGCAGTATTTT
TRBV20-1	.	TRBJ2-5	.	CSARVRGAKQETQYF	TGCAGTGCTAGGGTTCGGGGAGCTAAGCAAGAGACCCAGTACTTC
TRBV7-8	few	TRBJ2-1	.	CASSFRDREQFF	TGTGCCAGCAGCTTCCGGGACCGGGAGCAGTTCTTC
TRBV7-8	once	TRBJ1-2	TRBD1	CASGRDRGFGRYGYTF	TGTGCCAGCGGGCGGGACAGGGGGTTTGGTCGATATGGCTACACCTTC
TRBV19	.	TRBJ2-3	.	CASSTPYRATDTQYF	TGTGCCAGTAGTACCCCTTATCGGGCCACAGATACGCAGTATTTT
TRBV7-9	once	TRBJ1-3	.	CASSQGFAGNTIYF	TGTGCCAGCAGCCAGGGGTTTGCAGGAAACACCATATATTTT